This is a list of T cell receptor beta chains from one sample in a study of blood T cell repertoires in COVID-19. Only in-frame clones appear in the TCRdb table, and some are missing; sequencing was by immunoSEQ multiplex PCR. The repertoire holds approximately 260,000 clones, with 70% to 90% as singletons. Sequenced input: PBMCs or T cells enriched from blood (not recorded which). These receptors all stem from a woman aged 45-59 years who had been exposed to COVID-19. Each CDR3 is given with its conserved first and last residue. A D gene is named only where the DNA matches it firmly. Clone size is stated in some rows and not others, as once, few, many or a class when expanded.

V: TRBV5-1; size: NA; J: TRBJ2-6; D: TRBD1; DNA: TGCGCCAGCAGCCCACCCCACAGGGGGTCGAGCTCTGGGGCCAACGTCCTGACTTTC; CDR3: CASSPPHRGSSSGANVLTF
V: TRBV15; size: NA; J: TRBJ2-1; D: TRBD1; DNA: TGTGCCACCAGCAGAGCAGGGACAGGGGACAATGAGCAGTTCTTC; CDR3: CATSRAGTGDNEQFF
V: TRBV5-8; size: few; J: TRBJ1-3; D: NA; DNA: TGTGCCAGCAGGTACTCTGGAAACACCATATATTTT; CDR3: CASRYSGNTIYF
V: TRBV12-3/TRBV12-4; size: NA; J: TRBJ2-4; D: NA; DNA: TGTGCCAGCAGTCCCTCGGGGGGCGGCACAGGGTACTTC; CDR3: CASSPSGGGTGYF
V: TRBV18; size: NA; J: TRBJ2-1; D: NA; DNA: TGTGCCAGCTCACCCTTTGGAGGGGGCGGATACAATGAGCAGTTCTTC; CDR3: CASSPFGGGGYNEQFF
V: TRBV12-3/TRBV12-4; size: NA; J: TRBJ2-1; D: TRBD2; DNA: TGTGCCAGCACTAGCGGGATCTACAATGAGCAGTTCTTC; CDR3: CASTSGIYNEQFF
V: TRBV29-1; size: NA; J: TRBJ2-5; D: TRBD1; DNA: TGCAGCGTTGCCACAGGGGCAGAGACCCAGTACTTC; CDR3: CSVATGAETQYF
V: TRBV19; size: NA; J: TRBJ1-1; D: NA; DNA: TGTGCCAGTAGTCTCAGGGGAAGCGACACTGAAGCTTTCTTT; CDR3: CASSLRGSDTEAFF
V: TRBV19; size: NA; J: TRBJ2-7; D: TRBD1; DNA: TGTGCCAGCCGGGACAGGGGTCGCCACGAGCAGTACTTC; CDR3: CASRDRGRHEQYF
V: TRBV27; size: once; J: TRBJ1-2; D: TRBD1; DNA: TGTGCCAGCAGATACGACAGGGGGCGGGGTGGCTACACCTTC; CDR3: CASRYDRGRGGYTF
V: TRBV9; size: NA; J: TRBJ2-2; D: NA; DNA: TGTGCCAGCAGCGTAGCGCACTTGAACACCGGGGAGCTGTTTTTT; CDR3: CASSVAHLNTGELFF
V: TRBV19; size: NA; J: TRBJ1-1; D: TRBD1; DNA: TGTGCCAGTAGTATAGGGGCAGGGGGCCTCCACAGGGAAGCTTTCTTT; CDR3: CASSIGAGGLHREAFF
V: TRBV7-2; size: NA; J: TRBJ2-1; D: NA; DNA: TGTGCCAGCAGCTACCAGGGCCAGTACAATGAGCAGTTCTTC; CDR3: CASSYQGQYNEQFF
V: TRBV6-2/TRBV6-3; size: once; J: TRBJ2-3; D: NA; DNA: TGTGCCAGCAGTCGACTAAACACAGATACGCAGTATTTT; CDR3: CASSRLNTDTQYF
V: TRBV9; size: NA; J: TRBJ1-1; D: TRBD1; DNA: TGTGCCAGCAGCGTAGAGGGGGCACTGAACACTGAAGCTTTCTTT; CDR3: CASSVEGALNTEAFF
V: TRBV19; size: few; J: TRBJ2-7; D: NA; DNA: TGTGCCAGTACCCAGCAACCGGGGGGCCACTACGAGCAGTACTTC; CDR3: CASTQQPGGHYEQYF
V: TRBV27; size: NA; J: TRBJ2-2; D: TRBD1; DNA: TGTGCCACCGGACAGGGGGCCAATACCGGGGAGCTGTTTTTT; CDR3: CATGQGANTGELFF
V: TRBV19; size: NA; J: TRBJ2-7; D: NA; DNA: TGTGCCAGTAGTCCAGGAAGTTACTACGAGCAGTACTTC; CDR3: CASSPGSYYEQYF
V: TRBV14; size: NA; J: TRBJ1-6; D: TRBD1; DNA: TGTGCCAGCAGCCCGTTCAGGACAGGGCCCCTCCACTTT; CDR3: CASSPFRTGPLHF
V: TRBV10-3; size: NA; J: TRBJ1-2; D: NA; DNA: TGTGCCATCAGTGACGTTAATCCCCCCTATGGCTACACCTTC; CDR3: CAISDVNPPYGYTF
V: TRBV20-1; size: NA; J: TRBJ2-7; D: NA; DNA: TGCAGTGCTAGTTCGGCTCAAGCGGGCACCTACGAGCAGTACTTC; CDR3: CSASSAQAGTYEQYF
V: TRBV24-1; size: few; J: TRBJ1-1; D: NA; DNA: TGTGCCACCAGTGACCTAACAGGGAAAGCTTTCTTT; CDR3: CATSDLTGKAFF
V: TRBV6-1; size: NA; J: TRBJ1-2; D: NA; DNA: TGTGCCAGCAGTGAAGTAGCGACCGTACAGGGAGCCAACTATGGCTACACCTTC; CDR3: CASSEVATVQGANYGYTF
V: TRBV4-3; size: once; J: TRBJ2-1; D: TRBD1; DNA: TGCGCCAGCAGCCGGGACAGGGGGGACGAGCAGTTCTTC; CDR3: CASSRDRGDEQFF
V: TRBV19; size: once; J: TRBJ1-3; D: TRBD1; DNA: TGTGCCAGTAGTCTCTTGCAGGGGGCGAACGGAAACACCATATATTTT; CDR3: CASSLLQGANGNTIYF
V: TRBV5-1; size: NA; J: TRBJ1-2; D: TRBD1; DNA: TGCGCCAGCAGCTTGGTCCCCTCGACAGGGTTGAATGGCTACACCTTC; CDR3: CASSLVPSTGLNGYTF
V: TRBV11-2; size: NA; J: TRBJ2-7; D: NA; DNA: TGTGCCAGCAGCTTAGGGTCCAGCTCCTACGAGCAGTACTTC; CDR3: CASSLGSSSYEQYF
V: TRBV19; size: once; J: TRBJ2-2; D: TRBD2; DNA: TGTGCCAGTAGTCCCGGGGGGAGCTCCAGCACCGGGGAGCTGTTTTTT; CDR3: CASSPGGSSSTGELFF
V: TRBV11-3; size: NA; J: TRBJ2-5; D: NA; DNA: TGTGCCAGCGGGAATGCGGAGGCCCAGTACTTC; CDR3: CASGNAEAQYF
V: TRBV11-2; size: once; J: TRBJ2-1; D: TRBD2; DNA: TGTGCCAGCAGCTTCCTAATAGCGGGGGCCTCCTCTAATGAGCAGTTCTTC; CDR3: CASSFLIAGASSNEQFF
V: TRBV4-3; size: NA; J: TRBJ2-3; D: NA; DNA: TGCGCCAGCAGCCAAGACGACCCGGGTGGGGGAGGCACTGCACATACGCAGTATTTT; CDR3: CASSQDDPGGGGTAHTQYF
V: TRBV13; size: NA; J: TRBJ2-4; D: TRBD2; DNA: TGTGCCAGCAGCTTAGCGGGGGGGCCCGGAAACATTCAGTACTTC; CDR3: CASSLAGGPGNIQYF
V: TRBV5-1; size: NA; J: TRBJ1-1; D: NA; DNA: TGCGCCAGCAGCTTTATATGGGGAGGAGCCACTGAAGCTTTCTTT; CDR3: CASSFIWGGATEAFF
V: TRBV9; size: once; J: TRBJ2-7; D: TRBD1; DNA: TGTGCCAGCAGCCCAGCTGACAGGGGACACGAGCAGTACTTC; CDR3: CASSPADRGHEQYF
V: TRBV6-6; size: NA; J: TRBJ1-4; D: NA; DNA: TGTGCCAGCAGTTACGAGCGGCCAGAAAAACTGTTTTTT; CDR3: CASSYERPEKLFF
V: TRBV19; size: NA; J: TRBJ1-3; D: NA; DNA: TGTGCCAGTAGTCAAGGACAGAAAAACACCATATATTTT; CDR3: CASSQGQKNTIYF
V: TRBV5-6; size: few; J: TRBJ2-3; D: NA; DNA: TGTGCCAGCAGCTTTTCGACAGGCTACCGAGATACGCAGTATTTT; CDR3: CASSFSTGYRDTQYF
V: TRBV20-1; size: NA; J: TRBJ2-3; D: NA; DNA: TGCAGTGCCTCGACAGATACGCAGTATTTT; CDR3: CSASTDTQYF
V: TRBV4-1; size: many; J: TRBJ1-4; D: TRBD1; DNA: TGCGCCAGCAGCCAAGACGGGGCAGGGGGGCATGAAAAACTGTTTTTT; CDR3: CASSQDGAGGHEKLFF
V: TRBV11-3; size: NA; J: TRBJ2-1; D: NA; DNA: TGTGCCAGCAGCTTAGTCCGGGGGGCAGAGGGTGAGCAGTTCTTC; CDR3: CASSLVRGAEGEQFF
V: TRBV6-2/TRBV6-3; size: NA; J: TRBJ1-3; D: NA; DNA: TGTGCCAGCAGTCGCCAAGAGCCCCGAGGGCTTGGAAACACCATATATTTT; CDR3: CASSRQEPRGLGNTIYF
V: TRBV7-8; size: NA; J: TRBJ1-5; D: NA; DNA: TGTGCCAGCAGCTTAGCTCGTGGGGCAGATAGCAATCAGCCCCAGCATTTT; CDR3: CASSLARGADSNQPQHF